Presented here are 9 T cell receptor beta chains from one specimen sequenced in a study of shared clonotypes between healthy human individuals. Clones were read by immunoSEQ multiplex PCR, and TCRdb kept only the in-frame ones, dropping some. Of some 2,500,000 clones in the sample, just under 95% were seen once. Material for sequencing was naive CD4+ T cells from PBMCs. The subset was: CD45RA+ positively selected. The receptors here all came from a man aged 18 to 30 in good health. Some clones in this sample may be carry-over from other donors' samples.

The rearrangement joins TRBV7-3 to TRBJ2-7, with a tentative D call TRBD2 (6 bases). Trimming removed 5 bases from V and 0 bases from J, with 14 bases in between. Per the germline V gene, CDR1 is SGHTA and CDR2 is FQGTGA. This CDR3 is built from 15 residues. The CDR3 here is CASSLRGSSSYEQYF. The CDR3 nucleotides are TGTGCCAGCAGCCTTCGGGGGTCAAGCTCCTACGAGCAGTACTTC.

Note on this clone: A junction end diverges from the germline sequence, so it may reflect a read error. DNA of the CDR3: TGTGCCAGCAGCGTAGAGTACGAGCAGTACTTC. Amino acid sequence: CASSVEYEQYF. V and J are TRBV11-2 and TRBJ2-7; no definite D call. The CDR3 totals 11 residues. Germline loops: CDR1 SGHAT, CDR2 FQNNGV.

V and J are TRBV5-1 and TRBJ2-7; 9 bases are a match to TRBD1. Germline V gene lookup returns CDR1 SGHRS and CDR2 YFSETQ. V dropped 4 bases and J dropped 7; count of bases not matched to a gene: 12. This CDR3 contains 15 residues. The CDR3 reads CASSVPQGAAEEQYF. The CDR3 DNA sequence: TGCGCCAGCAGCGTACCACAGGGGGCAGCGGAAGAGCAGTACTTC.

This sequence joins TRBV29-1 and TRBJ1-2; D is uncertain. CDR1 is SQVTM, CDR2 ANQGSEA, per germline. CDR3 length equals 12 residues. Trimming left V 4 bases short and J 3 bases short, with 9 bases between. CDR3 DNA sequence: TGCAGCGTTGCCAGACCTGACTATGGCTACACCTTC. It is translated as CSVARPDYGYTF.

The CDR3 reads CASRPWDRGQGTEAFF. CDR3 sequence (DNA): TGTGCCAGCAGGCCCTGGGACAGGGGGCAGGGCACTGAAGCTTTCTTT. This chain uses TRBV25-1 with TRBJ1-1; TRBD1 aligns across 12 bases. The J segment lost 4 bases and the V segment lost 6 bases, leaving 9 bases of the junction unmatched. The V gene's germline CDR1 is MGHDK and CDR2 SYGVNS. The length of the CDR3 is 16 residues.

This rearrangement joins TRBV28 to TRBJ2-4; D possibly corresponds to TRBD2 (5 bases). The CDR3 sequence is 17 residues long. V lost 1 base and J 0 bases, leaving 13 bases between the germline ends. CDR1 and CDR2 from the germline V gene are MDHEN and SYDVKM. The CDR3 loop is CASSLLVSGLAKNIQYF. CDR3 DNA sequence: TGTGCCAGCAGTTTATTGGTTTCTGGACTAGCCAAAAACATTCAGTACTTC.

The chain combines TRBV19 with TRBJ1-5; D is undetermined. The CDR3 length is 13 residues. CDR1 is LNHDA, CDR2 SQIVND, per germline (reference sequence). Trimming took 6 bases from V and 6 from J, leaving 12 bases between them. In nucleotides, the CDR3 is TGTGCCAGTAGCCCGGACCGTGTTCAGCCCCAGCATTTT. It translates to CASSPDRVQPQHF. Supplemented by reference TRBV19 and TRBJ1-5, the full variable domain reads DGGITQSPKYLFRKEGQNVTLSCEQNLNHDAMYWYRQDPGQGLRLIYYSQIVNDFQKGDIAEGYSVSREKKESFPLTVTSAQKNPTAFYLCASSPDRVQPQHFGDGTRLSIL.

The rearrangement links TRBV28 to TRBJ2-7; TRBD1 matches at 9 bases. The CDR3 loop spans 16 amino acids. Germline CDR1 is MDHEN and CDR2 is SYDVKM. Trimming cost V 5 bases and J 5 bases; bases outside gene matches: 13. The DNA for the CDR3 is TGTGCCAGCAGTCCGGGGGAAGGGACAGGGCTGCACGAGCAGTACTTC. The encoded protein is CASSPGEGTGLHEQYF. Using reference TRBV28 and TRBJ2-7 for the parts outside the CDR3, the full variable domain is DVKVTQSSRYLVKRTGEKVFLECVQDMDHENMFWYRQDPGLGLRLIYFSYDVKMKEKGDIPEGYSVSREKKERFSLILESASTNQTSMYLCASSPGEGTGLHEQYFGPGTRLTVT.

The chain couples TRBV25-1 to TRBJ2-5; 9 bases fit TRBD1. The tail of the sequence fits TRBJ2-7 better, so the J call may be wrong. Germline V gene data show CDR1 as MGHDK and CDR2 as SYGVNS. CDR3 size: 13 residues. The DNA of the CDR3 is TGTGCCAGCCCCCGGGACAGGGACGACGAGCAGTACTTC. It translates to CASPRDRDDEQYF.